Listed here are 32 T cell receptor beta chains from one sample, sequenced in a study of cytomegalovirus exposure and HLA in healthy donors. The PCR made use of 60 Vbeta and 13 Jbeta primers. The table came from immunoSEQ multiplex PCR; TCRdb's copy has only in-frame clones and leaves some out. The sample has fewer than 150,000 clones, 77% seen once; the top ten hold approximately 5%. The sequenced material came from PBMCs. These receptors all come from a woman between 45 and 60 years old in good health and CMV-seronegative.

The V and J genes are TRBV4-1 and TRBJ2-3; D is possibly TRBD1 (5 bases). Trimming stripped 1 base from V and 3 bases from J, with 8 bases between. The V gene's germline CDR1 is MGHRA and CDR2 YSYEKL. The CDR3 consists of 14 residues. CDR3 region: CASSQVGRTDTQYF. In nucleotides, the CDR3 is TGCGCCAGCAGCCAAGTGGGGCGTACAGATACGCAGTATTTT.

V gene TRBV4-2 combines with J gene TRBJ2-3, with D possibly TRBD1 on 5 matching bases. The CDR3 runs 16 residues. Between the trimmed V and J ends, which lost 2 bases and 0 bases, there was a span of 12 bases. From germline, CDR1 is LGHNA and CDR2 YNFKEQ. CDR3 region: CASSQRRQSSTDTQYF. For the CDR3, the DNA is TGTGCCAGCAGCCAAAGGAGACAGTCTAGCACAGATACGCAGTATTTT.

V usage is TRBV6-4 and J usage is TRBJ1-1; TRBD1 agrees at 10 bases. The V and J ends lost 6 bases and 5 bases, in that order; junction bases with no gene match: 3. Germline CDR1 MRHNA, CDR2 SNTAGT. The CDR3 is 13 amino acids. CDR3 sequence (DNA): TGTGCCAGCAGAGGACAGGGGGTTACTGAAGCTTTCTTT. Translated: CASRGQGVTEAFF.

The chain recombines TRBV6-5 with TRBJ1-1; no definite D call. V was trimmed by 6 bases and J by 0 bases, leaving 8 bases between them. CDR3 length: 13 residues. Germline CDR1 and CDR2: MNHEY and SVGAGI. The CDR3 nucleotides read TGTGCCAGCAGACGGGGTTTGAACACTGAAGCTTTCTTT. It codes for CASRRGLNTEAFF.

The V call is TRBV5-6, the J call TRBJ2-1; 8 bases fit TRBD2. The V gene end was trimmed by 0 bases and the J gene end by 8 bases; junction bases not matched to a gene: 13. The CDR3 sequence is 17 residues long. Germline V gives CDR1 SGHDT, CDR2 YYEEEE. CDR3 sequence (DNA): TGTGCCAGCAGCTTGGCCTATTATGGCGGGGGGAAGGATGAGCAGTTCTTC. Its translation: CASSLAYYGGGKDEQFF.

The chain combines TRBV4-3 with TRBJ1-2; D remains ambiguous. Germline V gene data show CDR1 as LGHNA and CDR2 as YSLEER. Trimming took off 1 base at V and 5 bases at J, with 11 bases between the two ends. This CDR3 has 14 residues. Written as DNA, the CDR3 is TGCGCCAGCAGCCAAGTAAACGGCGGGTATGGCTACACCTTC. The encoded protein is CASSQVNGGYGYTF.

This sequence joins TRBV5-1 and TRBJ2-3, with TRBD2 matching over 9 bases. CDR3 length: 18 amino acids. Unmatched junction bases numbered 10, after V lost 2 bases and J lost 0 bases. The germline V gene has CDR1 SGHRS and CDR2 YFSETQ. The chain's CDR3 is CASSFWTSATPSTDTQYF. In nucleotides, the CDR3 is TGCGCCAGCAGCTTTTGGACTAGCGCCACGCCCAGCACAGATACGCAGTATTTT.

This clone has just one count. Other nucleotide sequences from this sample produce the same CDR3. The chain employs TRBV19 and TRBJ2-7; 10 bases align to TRBD1. The CDR3 is made up of 13 amino acids. V dropped 6 bases and J dropped 4; count of bases not matched to a gene: 3. CDR1 is LNHDA and CDR2 is SQIVND in the germline V gene (reference sequence). In nucleotides, the CDR3 is TGTGCCAGTAGCCGGGACAGGGGATACGAGCAGTACTTC. Translation gives CASSRDRGYEQYF.

The chain is built from TRBV4-1 and TRBJ2-5; perhaps TRBD2 as D (5 bases). The germline V gene encodes CDR1 MGHRA and CDR2 YSYEKL. V lost 1 base and J lost 5, with 8 bases in between. The CDR3 is made up of 13 amino acids. The CDR3 reads CASSQVPGETQYF. CDR3 in DNA: TGCGCCAGCAGCCAAGTCCCGGGGGAGACCCAGTACTTC.

This chain uses TRBV7-9 with TRBJ2-1; D call uncertain. Trimming took off 2 bases at V and 0 bases at J, with 14 bases between the two ends. CDR3 size: 17 residues. Germline V gene data show CDR1 as SEHNR and CDR2 as FQNEAQ (reference sequence). The CDR3 DNA reads TGTGCCAGCAGCTTATACCCTAGGCGTGTCTCCTACAATGAGCAGTTCTTC. Amino acids: CASSLYPRRVSYNEQFF.

This chain joins TRBV10-3 and TRBJ1-3; 8 nucleotides line up with TRBD1. Per the germline V gene, CDR1 is ENHRY and CDR2 is SYGVKD. J was trimmed by 8 bases and V by 2 bases; bases with no gene match: 2. The CDR3 has 13 amino acids. The CDR3 loop reads CAISEATGDTIYF. The DNA for the CDR3 is TGTGCCATCAGTGAGGCGACAGGGGACACCATATATTTT.

The genes are TRBV4-3 and TRBJ2-2, with TRBD2 matching 7 bases. CDR3 length: 16 residues. V shed 4 bases, J shed 7 bases, and the junction held 12 bases outside the gene matches. Germline V CDR1 and CDR2: LGHNA, YSLEER. CDR3 sequence reads: CASSPSRAGVFGELFF. DNA of the CDR3: TGCGCCAGCAGCCCCAGCAGGGCGGGGGTCTTCGGGGAGCTGTTTTTT.

Comments on this clone: Relative to the germline gene, one junction end is altered; a read error may explain this. The genes are TRBV6-4 and TRBJ2-3; D might be TRBD2 (7 bases). The CDR3 runs 16 residues. The germline CDR1 and CDR2 sequences are MRHNA and SNTAGT. In DNA, the CDR3 is TGTGCCAGCAGTTACTCAGGGGACTACTACACAGATACGCAGTATTTT. Its translation: CASSYSGDYYTDTQYF.

This clone occurred once. The chain combines TRBV4-1 with TRBJ2-1; 7 bases align to TRBD2. The V segment lost 4 bases and the J segment 5 bases; nucleotides outside the gene matches: 5. Germline loops: CDR1 MGHRA, CDR2 YSYEKL. This CDR3 is built from 14 residues. DNA of the CDR3: TGCGCCAGCAGCCCCTACGGGGGGAACAATGAGCAGTTCTTC. Translation gives CASSPYGGNNEQFF.

V gene TRBV5-6 combines with J gene TRBJ2-7; 7 bases match TRBD2. CDR1 and CDR2 (germline): SGHDT, YYEEEE. This CDR3 is 13 amino acids long. The trim removed 1 base at V and 3 bases at J, leaving 1 base unmatched. The CDR3: CASSLWGGYEQYF. The CDR3 bases are TGTGCCAGCAGCTTGTGGGGGGGCTACGAGCAGTACTTC.

The J gene is TRBJ1-2, the V gene TRBV7-3; D is ambiguous. The CDR3 loop spans 13 amino acids. With 2 bases removed from V and 8 bases from J, the gap between germline ends came to 12 bases. Germline V gene data show CDR1 as SGHTA and CDR2 as FQGTGA. This chain's CDR3 is CASSLEGRGGYTF. CDR3 in DNA: TGTGCCAGCAGCTTAGAGGGAAGAGGGGGCTACACCTTC.

The chain couples TRBV9 to TRBJ2-2; TRBD2 matches at 11 bases. Losses at the gene ends were 3 bases for V and 1 base for J; bases not matched to a gene: 2. The CDR3 is 16 residues long. Germline CDR1 reads SGDLS; CDR2 reads YYNGEE. The CDR3 DNA reads TGTGCCAGCAGCGCAACTAGCGGGAGGAACACCGGGGAGCTGTTTTTT. This codes for CASSATSGRNTGELFF. The complete variable domain, with remaining parts taken from reference TRBV9 and TRBJ2-2, reads DSGVTQTPKHLITATGQRVTLRCSPRSGDLSVYWYQQSLDQGLQFLIQYYNGEERAKGNILERFSAQQFPDLHSELNLSSLELGDSALYFCASSATSGRNTGELFFGEGSRLTVL.

The chain is built from TRBV4-2 and TRBJ1-2; D remains unclear. The CDR3 sequence is 16 residues long. V dropped 0 bases and J dropped 8 bases, with 19 bases sitting between them. CDR1 and CDR2 from the germline V gene are LGHNA and YNFKEQ. As DNA, the CDR3 is TGTGCCAGCAGCCAAGAGGAGAGTGGAGGATTGTTAGGCTACACCTTC. Translation: CASSQEESGGLLGYTF.

This clone showed up just a few times. This chain uses TRBV18 with TRBJ2-3, with TRBD1 as a possible D gene (6 bases). Trimming stripped 6 bases from V and 3 bases from J, with 13 bases between. Germline values: CDR1 KGHSH, CDR2 LQKENI. This CDR3 contains 14 residues. For the CDR3, the DNA is TGTGCCAGCTCGCTACAGGGTAGGACAGATACGCAGTATTTT. This gives the protein CASSLQGRTDTQYF.

A note on this clone: This sample also contains other DNA sequences that code for the same CDR3. The rearrangement uses TRBV19 and TRBJ2-5; no clear D gene. V lost 0 bases and J 5 bases, leaving 4 bases between the germline ends. The CDR3 is 12 residues long. CDR1 LNHDA and CDR2 SQIVND come from the germline V gene (reference sequence). The CDR3 is CASSIDRETQYF. The CDR3 DNA reads as TGTGCCAGTAGTATAGATCGGGAGACCCAGTACTTC.

This clone was seen a few times. The chain is built from TRBV2 and TRBJ1-3, with D possibly matching TRBD1 (5 bases). V lost 0 bases, J lost 7 bases, and 10 bases lay in between. Per the germline V gene, CDR1 is SNHLY and CDR2 is FYNNEI. There are 14 residues in the CDR3. The CDR3 DNA follows: TGTGCCAGCAGTGAAGCGCTTCGGGGGAACACCATATATTTT. Amino acids: CASSEALRGNTIYF. The whole variable domain, remainder taken from reference TRBV2 and TRBJ1-3, is EPEVTQTPSHQVTQMGQEVILRCVPISNHLYFYWYRQILGQKVEFLVSFYNNEISEKSEIFDDQFSVERPDGSNFTLKIRSTKLEDSAMYFCASSEALRGNTIYFGEGSWLTVV.

The chain is built from TRBV13 and TRBJ1-1; weak D call: TRBD1 (5 bases). The CDR3 has 15 residues. Deletions cut 7 bases from V and 2 bases from J, with 17 bases between. CDR1 PRHDT and CDR2 FYEKMQ come from the germline V gene (reference sequence). As DNA, the CDR3 is TGTGCCAGCATCTCCCTTTCGGGGGATAACACTGAAGCTTTCTTT. Protein product: CASISLSGDNTEAFF.

The rearrangement joins TRBV30 to TRBJ2-3, with D possibly matching TRBD2 (6 bases). The CDR3 runs 16 residues. The V and J ends lost 5 bases and 3 bases respectively, with 21 bases between them. CDR1 and CDR2 from the germline V gene are GTSNPN and SVGIG (reference sequence). Written as DNA, the CDR3 is TGTGCCTGGGCTCAAGATCTGGGGGGTCGGACAGATACGCAGTATTTT. This gives the protein CAWAQDLGGRTDTQYF.

The chain uses TRBV7-2 and TRBJ2-1; 10 nucleotides match TRBD2. V was pared by 2 bases and J by 8 bases, with 6 bases of the junction left unmatched. This CDR3 contains 15 residues. Per the germline V gene, CDR1 is SGHTA and CDR2 is FQGNSA. CDR3: CASSLNRLAGDEQFF. As DNA, the CDR3 is TGTGCCAGCAGCTTAAATCGGCTAGCGGGGGATGAGCAGTTCTTC.

This clone was observed at least ten times. This sequence joins TRBV6-4 and TRBJ2-3; D perhaps matches TRBD2 (6 bases). This CDR3 comprises 14 residues. From germline, CDR1 is MRHNA and CDR2 SNTAGT. Trimming pared 4 bases from V and 6 bases from J, leaving 14 bases between. The CDR3 coding sequence is TGTGCCAGCAGTGCCGGGACTGAGAGCGATACGCAGTATTTT. Amino acids: CASSAGTESDTQYF.

The chain employs TRBV2 and TRBJ1-2; unclear D gene. Germline lookup yields CDR1 SNHLY and CDR2 FYNNEI. Trimming removed 2 bases from V and 4 bases from J, with 5 bases in between. This CDR3 is 12 amino acids long. The CDR3 DNA follows: TGTGCCAGCAGTGAAACAGCCTATGGCTACACCTTC. This gives the protein CASSETAYGYTF. Using reference TRBV2 and TRBJ1-2 for the parts outside the CDR3, the full variable domain is EPEVTQTPSHQVTQMGQEVILRCVPISNHLYFYWYRQILGQKVEFLVSFYNNEISEKSEIFDDQFSVERPDGSNFTLKIRSTKLEDSAMYFCASSETAYGYTFGSGTRLTVV.

The J gene is TRBJ2-7, the V gene TRBV10-3, with 8 bases that match TRBD1. The V gene's germline CDR1 is ENHRY and CDR2 SYGVKD. V shed 11 bases and J 3 bases; nucleotides not matched to a gene: 9. The CDR3 runs to 13 residues. The CDR3 DNA follows: TGTGCCGCAGGACAGGGAAAAAACTACGAGCAGTACTTC. Protein sequence: CAAGQGKNYEQYF.

This chain links TRBV19 with TRBJ1-2; D not certain. The ends were cut back, 11 bases at V and 8 bases at J, with 21 bases in the middle. Germline loops: CDR1 LNHDA, CDR2 SQIVND (reference sequence). The CDR3 sequence is 13 residues long. The CDR3 DNA reads TGTGCCGCCTCCCCAAGTCGTATACGGGGCTACACCTTC. The encoded protein is CAASPSRIRGYTF.

The rearrangement joins TRBV30 to TRBJ1-1; 8 positions agree with TRBD1. This CDR3 has 14 amino acids. Trimming removed 5 bases from V and 4 bases from J; junction bases left unmatched: 9. Germline V CDR1 and CDR2: GTSNPN, SVGIG (reference sequence). Here the CDR3 reads CAWFQGAATTEAFF. In nucleotides, the CDR3 is TGTGCCTGGTTTCAGGGGGCGGCTACCACTGAAGCTTTCTTT.

The chain couples TRBV2 to TRBJ2-2; the match to TRBD1 covers 7 bases. The CDR3 runs 17 residues. Germline trimming cut 6 bases from V and 1 base from J; bases unmatched to any gene: 11. From germline, CDR1 is SNHLY and CDR2 FYNNEI. The CDR3 DNA reads TGTGCCAGCAGAGCGACAGGGAAGTTTCAGAACACCGGGGAGCTGTTTTTT. Protein product: CASRATGKFQNTGELFF.

This clone is a singleton in its sample. The CDR3 sequence: CASSLDGRGLKFF. The CDR3 coding sequence is TGTGCCAGCAGCTTAGATGGCAGGGGCCTGAAGTTCTTC. The chain joins TRBV11-3 to TRBJ2-1, with D perhaps matching TRBD1 (6 bases). The CDR3 has 13 residues. Trimming removed 0 bases from V and 14 bases from J, with 14 bases in between. CDR1 is SGHNT, CDR2 YENEEA, per germline.

The chain has TRBV11-2 and TRBJ1-1; D remains unclear. Germline V gene lookup returns CDR1 SGHAT and CDR2 FQNNGV. This CDR3 is 13 amino acids long. V gave up 2 bases and J gave up 0 bases, with 4 bases separating them. The CDR3 DNA follows: TGTGCCAGCAGCTTACTATTGAACACTGAAGCTTTCTTT. It yields the protein CASSLLLNTEAFF.